This TCR beta chain was recorded in a study of blood T cell repertoires in COVID-19. Produced via immunoSEQ multiplex PCR; TCRdb's table is partial and in-frame only. The sample contains fewer than 55,000 clones, about 63% of which appear only once. This CDR3 has 15 residues. CDR1 and CDR2 from the germline V gene are LNHNV and YYDKDF (reference sequence). The V end was cut by 0 bases, the J end by 7 bases, with 13 bases between. This receptor was obtained from a woman in her 70s with acute or convalescent COVID-19. This rearrangement joins TRBV15 to TRBJ1-5, with D possibly being TRBD1 (5 bases). Sequenced material: peripheral blood. The CDR3 region has the DNA TGTGCCACCAGCAGAGATCTCAGGGAAGGCCAGCCCCAGCATTTT. Residues: CATSRDLREGQPQHF.